The rows below give T cell receptor beta chains drawn from one sample of a study of blood T cell repertoires in COVID-19. Some clones are missing from TCRdb's copy, which holds only in-frame ones; the method was immunoSEQ multiplex PCR. The repertoire holds roughly 380,000 clones, with around 87% as singletons. Sample: PBMCs or T cells enriched from blood (not recorded which). The receptors here all came from a man aged 25 to 45 who had recovered from COVID-19. CDR3s include the opening cysteine and the closing phenylalanine or tryptophan. D genes are given only for firm matches. Clone size appears in some rows only: once, few, many, or a class for an expanded clone.

V	J	D	size	DNA	CDR3
TRBV7-9	TRBJ2-3	TRBD2	many	TGTGCCAGCAGCGCCTCCGGGACTAGCGGTCATGTTACGCAGTATTTT	CASSASGTSGHVTQYF
TRBV5-1	TRBJ2-7	.	.	TGCGCCAGCAGCTTGGCCGGGGACGAGCAGTACTTC	CASSLAGDEQYF
TRBV5-1	TRBJ1-4	TRBD1	once	TGCGCCAGCAGCTTGGCGGGACAGGGTGGGACTAATGAAAAACTGTTTTTT	CASSLAGQGGTNEKLFF
TRBV30	TRBJ1-1	.	.	TGTGCCTGGAGGAGCAGGGAGAACACTGAAGCTTTCTTT	CAWRSRENTEAFF
TRBV5-4	TRBJ2-1	TRBD1	.	TGTGCCAGCAGCTCCGGGACAGGATCGTCTAATGAGCAGTTCTTC	CASSSGTGSSNEQFF
TRBV5-8	TRBJ1-6	.	.	TGTGCCAGCAGCTGGGCCATAAATGATCCAACCCTCCACTTT	CASSWAINDPTLHF
TRBV19	TRBJ2-2	.	.	TGTGCCAGTAGTTCCCTTGGCGGGGGCTCGAACACCGGGGAGCTGTTTTTT	CASSSLGGGSNTGELFF
TRBV5-4	TRBJ1-6	.	few	TGTGCCAGCAGCTTTGGAGCCCTCGGCACACCCCTCCACTTT	CASSFGALGTPLHF
TRBV30	TRBJ1-3	.	.	TGTGCCTGGAGCGCGGGCTTCGGAAACACCATATATTTT	CAWSAGFGNTIYF
TRBV5-3	TRBJ2-7	.	.	TGTGCCAGAAGCTTCGCAACCAGGGTCAACGAGCAGTACTTC	CARSFATRVNEQYF
TRBV18	TRBJ1-2	.	once	TGTGCCAGCTCACCTTCTAACGGAGAGTGGTATGGCTACACCTTC	CASSPSNGEWYGYTF
TRBV11-2	TRBJ2-1	.	.	TGTGCCAGCAGCTTAGTATCGGTCGCCCATGAGCAGTTCTTC	CASSLVSVAHEQFF
TRBV9	TRBJ1-3	.	.	TGTGCCAGCAGCGTAGCAGGGGCGGGAAACACCATATATTTT	CASSVAGAGNTIYF
TRBV6-5	TRBJ1-1	.	.	TGTGCCAGCAGTAAGACAGGTATTGAAGCTTTCTTT	CASSKTGIEAFF
TRBV12-3/TRBV12-4	TRBJ1-2	.	few	TGTGCCAGCAGAGCACAGGGACACTATGGCTACACCTTC	CASRAQGHYGYTF
TRBV30	TRBJ2-5	.	.	TGTGCCTGCAGGGGAGTAGGGGAGACCCAGTACTTC	CACRGVGETQYF
TRBV10-2	TRBJ2-1	TRBD2	.	TGCGCCAGCTATGGACTAGCGGGGGGGCAGGGGAATGAGCAGTTCTTC	CASYGLAGGQGNEQFF
TRBV5-5	TRBJ1-2	TRBD1	.	TGTGCCAGCAACCCTTTGGACAGGGTTGTTTTGGGTTTTGGCTACACCTTC	CASNPLDRVVLGFGYTF
TRBV5-1	TRBJ1-1	.	once	TGCGCCAGCAGCTTGAGCTTAGCAGGGTCGAACACTGAAGCTTTCTTT	CASSLSLAGSNTEAFF
TRBV6-5	TRBJ1-1	.	.	TGTGCCAGCAGTTTAACAGGGAACACTGAAGCTTTCTTT	CASSLTGNTEAFF
TRBV6-5	TRBJ1-1	TRBD1	.	TGTGCCAGCAGTTTTTCCGGGACAGGATACTACACTGAAGCTTTCTTT	CASSFSGTGYYTEAFF
TRBV4-1	TRBJ2-7	TRBD1	.	TGCGCCAGCAGCCAAGATCTACGGACAGGGGGCCACGAGCAGTACTTC	CASSQDLRTGGHEQYF
TRBV10-2	TRBJ1-2	.	.	TGCGCCAGCAGCCGACAGGCAGCGTTGGATGGCTACACCTTC	CASSRQAALDGYTF
TRBV5-4	TRBJ1-1	.	.	TGTGCCAGCAGTGCTGGAGCAGGGAAGGTGAACACTGAAGCTTTCTTT	CASSAGAGKVNTEAFF
TRBV30	TRBJ2-2	TRBD2	.	TGTGCCTACTTACCTAACCCGGGACTAGCGGGGGACGGAAACACCGGGGAGCTGTTTTTT	CAYLPNPGLAGDGNTGELFF
TRBV6-5	TRBJ1-1	TRBD1	.	TGTGCCGGAGGGGACAGGGTTGACACTGAAGCTTTCTTT	CAGGDRVDTEAFF
TRBV3-1/TRBV3-2	TRBJ2-3	TRBD2	.	TGTGCCAGCAGTCCTCTAGCGGGGGGGCCGGAAGATACGCAGTATTTT	CASSPLAGGPEDTQYF
TRBV10-3	TRBJ2-1	TRBD2	.	TGTGCCATCAGTGAAGGGGCTAGCGGGGGGCCTGGTGTCAATGAGCAGTTCTTC	CAISEGASGGPGVNEQFF
TRBV10-3	TRBJ2-7	TRBD1	.	TGTGCCATCAAAGGAACGGGACAGAACTACGAGCAGTACTTC	CAIKGTGQNYEQYF
TRBV4-1	TRBJ1-5	.	.	TGCGCCAGCAGCCAAGGGGGAGGAGAGCTACGAAATCAGCCCCAGCATTTT	CASSQGGGELRNQPQHF